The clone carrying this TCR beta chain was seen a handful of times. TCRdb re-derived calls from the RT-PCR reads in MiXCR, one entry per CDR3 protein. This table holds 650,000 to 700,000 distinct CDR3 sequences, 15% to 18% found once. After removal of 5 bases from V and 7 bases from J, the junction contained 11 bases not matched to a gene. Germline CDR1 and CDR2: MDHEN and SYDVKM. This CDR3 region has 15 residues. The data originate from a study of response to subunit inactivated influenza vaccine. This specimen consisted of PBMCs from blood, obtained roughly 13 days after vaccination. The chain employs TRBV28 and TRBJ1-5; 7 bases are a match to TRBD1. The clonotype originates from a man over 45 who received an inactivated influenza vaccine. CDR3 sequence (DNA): TGTGCCAGCAGTCCCTTGACAGGGCTGGGACAGCCCCAGCATTTT. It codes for CASSPLTGLGQPQHF.